This T cell receptor beta chain stems from a study of T cells in localized non-small cell lung cancer. Study-level findings and limits: A single tumor region was sequenced, leaving heterogeneity possible. Among the top 100 tumor clones, a median 57 appeared in adjacent lung. Compared with tumor, uninvolved adjacent lung displayed greater T cell clonality, ranking highest overall.

For this clone: Its antigen is unknown. The sample holds other DNA sequences that translate to the same CDR3.

Clones were sequenced by immunoSEQ multiplex PCR, and TCRdb holds only the in-frame ones, with some missing. The sample carries some 140,000 clones, about 90% recorded once. Germline V gives CDR1 SQVTM, CDR2 ANQGSEA. The CDR3 is 10 amino acids. V was pared by 5 bases and J by 1 base, with 2 bases between. This specimen was peripheral blood, taken before any cancer treatment. The receptor's source is a female donor older than 55 with stage I lung adenocarcinoma. V gene TRBV29-1 combines with J gene TRBJ1-1, with D hard to call. CDR3 coding DNA: TGCAGCGTTTCGAACACTGAAGCTTTCTTT. This encodes CSVSNTEAFF.